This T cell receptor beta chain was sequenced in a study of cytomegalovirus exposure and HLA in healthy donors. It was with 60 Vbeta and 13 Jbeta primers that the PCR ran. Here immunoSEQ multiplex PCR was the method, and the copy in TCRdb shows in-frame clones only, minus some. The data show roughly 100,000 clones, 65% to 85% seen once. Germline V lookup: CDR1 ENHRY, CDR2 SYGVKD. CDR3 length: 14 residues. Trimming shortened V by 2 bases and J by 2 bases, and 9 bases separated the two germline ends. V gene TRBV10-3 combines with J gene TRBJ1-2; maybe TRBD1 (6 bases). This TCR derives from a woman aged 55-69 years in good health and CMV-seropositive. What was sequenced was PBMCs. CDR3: CAISERDTNYGYTF. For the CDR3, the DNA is TGTGCCATCAGTGAGCGGGACACAAACTATGGCTACACCTTC.